Presented here are 27 T cell receptor beta chains from one specimen sequenced in a study of tumor-infiltrating lymphocytes in primary liver carcinoma. The researchers produced TCR beta cDNA from approximately 460 ng total RNA with a constant-region primer. Generation of the TCR beta libraries relied on three nested multiplex PCR rounds using slightly modified ARM-PCR. The first two PCR rounds, nine to ten cycles each, used TRBV1-TRBV30 forward primers and a C-beta reverse primer. In TCRdb, the multiplex PCR reads were re-called with MiXCR into one record per CDR3 protein. Among around 120,000 distinct CDR3 sequences listed, around two thirds were seen once. Co-extracting RNA and DNA was done with about 18-33 mg of unsorted bulk tissue as input. The specimen sequenced was tumor-adjacent normal liver tissue. The receptors shown here come from a woman aged 60-70 years with primary liver carcinoma and hepatitis B virus infection.

This chain joins TRBV10-3 and TRBJ2-5; 7 positions match TRBD2. Germline V lookup: CDR1 ENHRY, CDR2 SYGVKD. The V segment lost 5 bases and the J segment 3 bases; nucleotides outside the gene matches: 12. The CDR3 consists of 16 residues. The CDR3 bases are TGTGCCATCAGTACCAGACCTCACGGGACTAAAGAGACCCAGTACTTC. This codes for CAISTRPHGTKETQYF.

This clonotype has only one observation. One end of the junction varies from germline; a read error may be responsible. The V call is TRBV7-9, the J call TRBJ2-2; TRBD1 or TRBD2 may be the D gene (5 bases each). CDR1 SEHNR and CDR2 FQNEAQ come from the germline V gene (reference sequence). CDR3 length: 13 amino acids. As DNA, the CDR3 is TGTGCCAGCGGCTTTTCGGACACCGGGGAGCTGTCTTTT. Encoded protein: CASGFSDTGELSF.

The table lists this clonotype with a few counts. The chain has TRBV19 and TRBJ2-3, with TRBD2 matching over 14 bases. V was pared by 5 bases and J by 5 bases, with 3 bases of the junction left unmatched. The CDR3 runs to 15 residues. Germline CDR1 is LNHDA and CDR2 is SQIVND (reference sequence). CDR3 protein: CASSLGTSGRDTQYF. Here the CDR3 DNA reads TGTGCCAGTAGTCTCGGGACTAGCGGGAGAGATACGCAGTATTTT.

This chain connects TRBV28 to TRBJ1-5; 7 bases map to TRBD1. The germline CDR1 and CDR2 sequences are MDHEN and SYDVKM. V trimming: 6 bases; J trimming: 5 bases; junction bases outside the gene matches: 13. The CDR3 length is 16 residues. This CDR3 reads CASSSRDSFWYQPQHF. CDR3 in DNA: TGTGCCAGCAGCAGCCGGGACAGCTTTTGGTATCAGCCCCAGCATTTT.

On this clonotype: One junction end does not reproduce the germline sequence, and a read error may be involved. The chain joins TRBV5-1 to TRBJ2-5; 10 bases match TRBD2. The CDR3 extends over 16 amino acids. Germline V gives CDR1 SGHRS, CDR2 YFSETQ. The CDR3, as DNA: TGCGCCAGCATCTTGGTTGGGACTAGCGCGCAAGAGGCCCACTACTTC. Amino acid sequence: CASILVGTSAQEAHYF.

Many counts were recorded for this clonotype. The rearrangement joins TRBV25-1 to TRBJ2-5, with D perhaps matching TRBD2 (5 bases). The CDR3 has 14 residues. The germline CDR1 and CDR2 sequences are MGHDK and SYGVNS. The germline V and J ends were trimmed by 4 bases and 5 bases, with 14 bases remaining between them. This CDR3 reads CASSGGGRFETQYF. CDR3 nucleotide sequence: TGTGCCAGCAGTGGTGGCGGGCGCTTCGAGACCCAGTACTTC.

As regards this clonotype: One junction end disagrees with the germline gene, perhaps due to a read error. V and J are TRBV7-9 and TRBJ1-1, with D unclear. Germline loops: CDR1 SEHNR, CDR2 FQNEAQ (reference sequence). This CDR3 has 14 amino acids. The DNA for the CDR3 is TGTGCCAGCAGCATGGTCGTTGGGTTCACTGAAGCTTCCTTT. It yields the protein CASSMVVGFTEASF.

As to this clonotype: This may be a read error, as it is one base from a much larger clone. The chain combines TRBV25-1 with TRBJ2-5, with D possibly being TRBD1 (6 bases). Germline V gives CDR1 MGHDK, CDR2 SYGVNS. The CDR3 is 13 amino acids. CDR3: CASSYSGVETRYF. In DNA, the CDR3 is TGTGCCAGCAGTTATTCAGGGGTAGAGACCCGGTACTTC.

The chain links TRBV29-1 to TRBJ2-1; either TRBD1 or TRBD2 may fit D (5 bases each). This CDR3 is built from 12 residues. Trimming shortened V by 8 bases and J by 6 bases, and 14 bases separated the two germline ends. Germline-derived CDR1 and CDR2 are SQVTM and ANQGSEA. The CDR3 loop is CSTLGPINEQFF. CDR3 coding DNA: TGCAGCACACTGGGACCGATCAATGAGCAGTTCTTC.

This clonotype occurred many times. The J gene is TRBJ1-2, the V gene TRBV29-1; maybe TRBD1 (5 bases). Germline V CDR1 and CDR2: SQVTM, ANQGSEA. V was pared by 0 bases and J by 0 bases, with 5 bases between. The CDR3 totals 13 residues. In nucleotides, the CDR3 is TGCAGCGTTGAAGAGACAGCTAACTATGGCTACACCTTC. The encoded protein is CSVEETANYGYTF.

The DNA of the CDR3 is TGTGCCAGCAGTACTGGGGGACTAACCACAGGTACACAGTATTTT. Translated, it gives CASSTGGLTTGTQYF. The chain employs TRBV12-3 or TRBV12-4 and TRBJ2-3; 7 positions agree with TRBD2. The CDR3 spans 15 residues. V gave up 5 bases and J gave up 12 bases; unmatched junction bases: 17.

CDR3 nucleotides: TGTGGCAGTAGTTACTCGAGGGGTTTAAGGACTAGCGGGATTAGTCCCAATGAGCAGTTCTTC. Amino acid sequence: CGSSYSRGLRTSGISPNEQFF. The chain couples TRBV6-5 to TRBJ2-1, with 12 bases identical to TRBD2. This CDR3 is 21 amino acids long. Looked up from germline, CDR1 is MNHEY and CDR2 is SVGAGI.

This clonotype was seen repeatedly, ten times or more. The chain couples TRBV4-2 to TRBJ2-5; D is unclear. The CDR3 consists of 15 residues. CDR1 is LGHNA, CDR2 YNFKEQ, per germline. The germline V and J ends were trimmed by 4 bases and 5 bases, with 17 bases remaining between them. The CDR3, as DNA: TGTGCCAGCAGCCCCGACTCTTGGGCGATCGAGACCCAGTACTTC. It translates to CASSPDSWAIETQYF.

A single count supports this clonotype. One end of the junction fails to match germline, which may point to a read error. The chain uses TRBV6-2 or TRBV6-3 and TRBJ2-7, with a tentative D call TRBD2 (5 bases). The V gene's germline CDR1 is MNHEY and CDR2 SVGEGT. CDR3 size: 16 residues. The CDR3 spells CTSNYGPAGSSYEQYF. Written as DNA, the CDR3 is TGTACCAGCAATTACGGTCCCGCGGGCAGCTCCTACGAGCAGTACTTC.

Points on this clonotype: At one of its ends the junction is not consistent with the germline gene, which may arise from a read error. The V gene is TRBV19, the J gene TRBJ1-5; D gene unclear. The CDR3 is made up of 13 amino acids. Per germline, CDR1 LNHDA and CDR2 SQIVND (reference sequence). CDR3 DNA sequence: TGTGCCAGTAGTTTCCGGAAGAATCAGCCTCAGCATTTT. It codes for CASSFRKNQPQHF.

To note about this clonotype: A junction boundary mismatches the germline segment, possibly from a read error. The chain is built from TRBV6-2 or TRBV6-3 and TRBJ1-1, with D perhaps TRBD1 (6 bases). The length of the CDR3 is 12 residues. From germline, CDR1 is MNHEY and CDR2 SVGEGT. The CDR3 loop reads CAGSQGSPEAFF. DNA for the CDR3: TGTGCCGGCAGTCAGGGGAGCCCTGAAGCTTTCTTC.

This clonotype is labeled as medium-sized. The chain has TRBV28 and TRBJ1-2; TRBD1 might be the D (5 bases). Trimming stripped 1 base from V and 4 bases from J, with 16 bases between. The CDR3 has 16 residues. The germline CDR1 and CDR2 sequences are MDHEN and SYDVKM. This chain's CDR3 is CASSLSWPGGTYGYTF. CDR3 sequence (DNA): TGTGCCAGCAGTTTATCTTGGCCGGGGGGGACCTATGGCTACACCTTC.

This clonotype was recorded many times. The chain uses TRBV5-6 and TRBJ1-5; perhaps TRBD1 as D (5 bases). Germline CDR1 SGHDT, CDR2 YYEEEE. Trimming removed 0 bases from V and 6 bases from J, with 10 bases in between. This CDR3 spans 14 amino acids. As DNA, the CDR3 is TGTGCCAGCAGCTTGGCCGGCAGGGCTCAGCCCCAGCATTTT. This gives the protein CASSLAGRAQPQHF.

This clonotype has ten or more counts. This chain links TRBV28 with TRBJ2-7; D gene uncertain. The CDR3 has 11 amino acids. Germline lookup yields CDR1 MDHEN and CDR2 SYDVKM. V was pared by 5 bases and J by 6 bases, with 8 bases between. The CDR3 bases are TGTGCCAGCAGTACTCAGCGCGAGCAGTACTTC. Amino acids: CASSTQREQYF.

Details on this clonotype: The conserved phenylalanine or tryptophan is not found at the CDR3 terminus, so this likely reflects a read error. The chain joins TRBV11-2 to TRBJ1-1, with 7 bases identical to TRBD1. V was clipped by 2 bases and J by 0 bases; unmatched bases: 9. This CDR3 is built from 17 residues. The germline V gene has CDR1 SGHAT and CDR2 FQNNGV. The CDR3 here is CASSLLLRTGMNTEAFS. CDR3 DNA sequence: TGTGCCAGCAGCTTATTACTCCGGACAGGTATGAACACTGAAGCTTTCTCT.

To note about this clonotype: A much larger clone lies one base from this, so it may be a read error. This chain links TRBV5-6 with TRBJ2-1; 16 positions agree with TRBD2. There are 18 residues in the CDR3. CDR1 is SGHDT, CDR2 YYEEEE, per germline. CDR3 sequence reads: CVSSLGLAGGNSYNEQFF. CDR3 nucleotides: TGTGTCAGCAGCTTGGGACTAGCGGGAGGGAACTCCTACAATGAGCAGTTCTTC.

As to this clonotype: One junction end does not reproduce the germline sequence, and a read error may be involved. This chain connects TRBV30 to TRBJ1-2; unclear D gene. Germline CDR1 GTSNPN, CDR2 SVGIG (reference sequence). This CDR3 contains 13 residues. CDR3 coding DNA: TGTGCCTGGAGTGTAATACTTGACTCTGGCTACACTTTC. This translates into CAWSVILDSGYTF.

The sample holds a few counts of this clonotype. An end of the junction does not agree with germline; a read error may underlie this. The V and J genes are TRBV11-1 and TRBJ2-4, with 13 bases aligning to TRBD2. This CDR3 spans 17 amino acids. CDR1 SGHAT and CDR2 FQDESV come from the germline V gene (reference sequence). The CDR3 is CACSFPGTSGTKNVQYF. Written as DNA, the CDR3 is TGTGCCTGCAGCTTTCCCGGGACTAGCGGGACCAAAAACGTTCAGTACTTC. Together with reference TRBV11-1 and TRBJ2-4, the CDR3 gives the full variable domain: EAEVAQSPRYKITEKSQAVAFWCDPISGHATLYWYRQILGQGPELLVQFQDESVVDDSQLPKDRFSAERLKGVDSTLKIQPAELGDSAMYLCACSFPGTSGTKNVQYFGAGTRLSVL.

On this clonotype: At one end the junction does not follow the germline gene, possibly because of a read error. In DNA, the CDR3 is TGTGTCAGCAGCCCCTATGGTGGGAGAACACAAGGGACCCAGTACTTC. This translates into CVSSPYGGRTQGTQYF. The chain combines TRBV11-2 with TRBJ2-5, with D perhaps matching TRBD2 (5 bases). The germline V gene has CDR1 SGHAT and CDR2 FQNNGV. The CDR3 sequence is 16 residues long.

With respect to this clonotype: This sequence may be a read error, since a much larger clone differs from it by one base. V usage is TRBV2 and J usage is TRBJ2-6, with D perhaps assigned TRBD1 or TRBD2 (5 bases each). V shed 6 bases and J shed 0 bases, with 12 bases lying between them. CDR3 length equals 16 residues. Per the germline V gene, CDR1 is SNHLY and CDR2 is FYNNEI. The CDR3: CASSKTEGSGANVLTF. The CDR3, as DNA: TGTGCCAGCAGCAAGACAGAGGGCTCTGGGGCCAACGTCCTGACTTTC.

A remark on this clonotype: One junction end does not reproduce the germline sequence, and a read error may be involved. The chain carries TRBV11-2 and TRBJ2-7; 8 bases match TRBD1. Germline CDR1 reads SGHAT; CDR2 reads FQNNGV. This CDR3 contains 15 residues. The CDR3 DNA reads as TGTGCCAGTAGCTTCGGGACAGGCGGAACCTACGGGCAGTACTTC. This translates into CASSFGTGGTYGQYF.

As to this clonotype: A junction boundary mismatches the germline segment, possibly from a read error. The chain uses TRBV5-6 and TRBJ2-3, with D uncertain. Germline-derived CDR1 and CDR2 are SGHDT and YYEEEE. There are 15 residues in the CDR3. For the CDR3, the DNA is TGTGCCGGCAGCCTGACTCCGCTAGGATGGGGATCGCAGTATTTT. This sequence encodes CAGSLTPLGWGSQYF.